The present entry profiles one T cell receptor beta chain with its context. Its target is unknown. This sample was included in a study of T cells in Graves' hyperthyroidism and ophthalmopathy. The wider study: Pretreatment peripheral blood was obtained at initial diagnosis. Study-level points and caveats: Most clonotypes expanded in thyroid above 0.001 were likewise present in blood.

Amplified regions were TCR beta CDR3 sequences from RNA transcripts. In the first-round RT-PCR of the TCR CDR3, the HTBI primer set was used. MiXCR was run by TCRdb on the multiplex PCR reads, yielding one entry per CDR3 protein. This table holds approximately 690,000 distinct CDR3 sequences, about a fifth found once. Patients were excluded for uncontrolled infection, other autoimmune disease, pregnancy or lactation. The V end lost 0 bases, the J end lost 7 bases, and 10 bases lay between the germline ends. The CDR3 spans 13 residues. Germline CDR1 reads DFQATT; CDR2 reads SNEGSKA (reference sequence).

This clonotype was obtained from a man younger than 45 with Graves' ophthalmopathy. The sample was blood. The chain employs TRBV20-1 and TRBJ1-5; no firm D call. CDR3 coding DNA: TGCAGTGCTAGAGATCGGCAAATCCAGCCCCAGCATTTT. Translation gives CSARDRQIQPQHF.